These 2 T cell receptor beta chains were all obtained from the same sample, sequenced in a study of blood T cell repertoires in COVID-19. Here immunoSEQ multiplex PCR was the method, and the copy in TCRdb shows in-frame clones only, minus some. The table shows approximately 30,000 clones, with around three quarters occurring only once. The sequenced sample was peripheral blood. These receptors were obtained from a man in his sixties or seventies with acute or convalescent COVID-19.

V usage is TRBV6-6 and J usage is TRBJ2-2, with TRBD1 identical over 11 bases. Germline assignment: CDR1 MNHNY and CDR2 SVGAGI (reference sequence). The V segment lost 6 bases and the J segment 6 bases; nucleotides outside the gene matches: 6. CDR3 length: 15 residues. The CDR3 DNA reads as TGTGCCAGCAGAAGAGGACAGGGGGCATCCGGGGAGCTGTTTTTT. Protein: CASRRGQGASGELFF.

The V and J genes are TRBV5-1 and TRBJ2-5; 8 nucleotides line up with TRBD1. CDR1 is SGHRS and CDR2 is YFSETQ in the germline V gene. V lost 0 bases and J lost 2; bases outside the gene matches: 6. The CDR3 has 16 amino acids. This CDR3 reads CASSLANRQGQETQYF. CDR3 DNA sequence: TGCGCCAGCAGCTTGGCCAACAGACAGGGGCAAGAGACCCAGTACTTC.